The source of this TCR beta chain is a study of Ad26.COV2.S vaccination and SARS-CoV-2 variants. The data were produced by immunoSEQ multiplex PCR, yet TCRdb's version contains in-frame clones alone and is incomplete. There are about 350,000 clones in the sample; about 89% occur only once, and roughly 5% lies in the top ten. Treatment noted: around 19 received Ad26.COV2.S at low or high dose, single or two shots; 5 received placebo; per-sample allocation not given. The samples date from day 63 after the first vaccine or placebo injection. This CDR3 region has 16 residues. Losses at the gene ends were 1 base for V and 10 bases for J; bases not matched to a gene: 12. Per germline, CDR1 KGHSH and CDR2 LQKENI.

The source material was peripheral blood, sampled in a trial of Ad26.COV2.S vaccine versus placebo. The receptor was derived from a person aged 18-60 years who received the Ad26.COV2.S COVID-19 vaccine or a placebo. The chain employs TRBV18 and TRBJ1-5; 8 nucleotides match TRBD1. CDR3 loop: CASSPLFGQGVIPQHF. The CDR3 DNA is TGTGCCAGCTCACCACTATTTGGACAGGGAGTTATCCCCCAGCATTTT. Together with reference TRBV18 and TRBJ1-5, the CDR3 gives the full variable domain: NAGVMQNPRHLVRRRGQEARLRCSPMKGHSHVYWYRQLPEEGLKFMVYLQKENIIDESGMPKERFSAEFPKEGPSILRIQQVVRGDSAAYFCASSPLFGQGVIPQHFGDGTRLSIL.